Shown below are 17 T cell receptor beta chains from a single sample sequenced in a study of T-cell reconstitution after alpha-beta-depleted transplantation in children. Researchers prepared the TCRbeta library using unique molecular identifiers, the study reports. TCRdb reprocessed the PCR reads with MiXCR, giving one entry per CDR3 protein. This table holds some 590,000 distinct CDR3 sequences, 8% to 11% found once. Specimen: PBMCs from the stem cell graft donor, collected from the stem cell graft. These receptor sequences come from a human donor who donated a stem cell graft to a child with acute myeloid leukemia.

This clonotype was seen ten or more times. This chain links TRBV29-1 with TRBJ2-1; D not certain. The germline gives CDR1 SQVTM, CDR2 ANQGSEA. V gave up 1 base and J gave up 10 bases, with 8 bases separating them. The CDR3 loop spans 11 amino acids. Here the CDR3 reads CSVEGRKEQFF. As DNA, the CDR3 is TGCAGCGTTGAAGGTAGGAAGGAGCAGTTCTTC.

This clonotype was counted many times. The rearrangement links TRBV16 to TRBJ1-2, with D possibly being TRBD1 (5 bases). V lost 4 bases to trimming and J lost 5 bases, with 17 bases between them. Germline CDR1 is KGHSY and CDR2 is FQNENV. This CDR3 is 15 amino acids long. For the CDR3, the DNA is TGTGCCAGCAGCCCGCCTGGCCAGGGAACTTATGGCTACACCTTC. Translating it yields CASSPPGQGTYGYTF. Filled out from reference TRBV16 and TRBJ1-2, the complete variable domain reads GEEVAQTPKHLVRGEGQKAKLYCAPIKGHSYVFWYQQVLKNEFKFLISFQNENVFDETGMPKERFSAKCLPNSPCSLEIQATKLEDSAVYFCASSPPGQGTYGYTFGSGTRLTVV.

This clonotype was seen only a few times. J is TRBJ1-1 and V is TRBV6-5; 7 bases match TRBD1. The CDR3 length is 12 residues. The V gene end was trimmed by 3 bases and the J gene end by 7 bases; junction bases not matched to a gene: 2. Germline V lookup: CDR1 MNHEY, CDR2 SVGAGI. This CDR3 is CASSYQGGEAFF. The CDR3 region has the DNA TGTGCCAGCAGTTATCAGGGGGGTGAAGCTTTCTTT.

The sample holds a few counts of this clonotype. Here the CDR3 reads CASSLSPGTSYNEQFF. The CDR3, as DNA: TGTGCCAGCAGCTTATCTCCAGGGACCTCCTACAATGAGCAGTTCTTC. The chain uses TRBV7-3 and TRBJ2-1; the D gene could be TRBD1 or TRBD2 (5 bases each). This CDR3 spans 16 amino acids. CDR1 and CDR2 from the germline V gene are SGHTA and FQGTGA. The germline V and J ends were trimmed by 2 bases and 0 bases, with 11 bases remaining between them.

CDR3 nucleotide sequence: TGCGCCAGCAGCCAAGATACTCCTAGCCCCGTGGCCCAGTACTTC. Translation: CASSQDTPSPVAQYF. This chain uses TRBV4-3 with TRBJ2-5, with a tentative D call TRBD2 (5 bases). Deletions cut 0 bases from V and 9 bases from J, with 17 bases between. Germline CDR1 LGHNA, CDR2 YSLEER. This CDR3 comprises 15 residues.

The CDR3 nucleotides are TGTGCCAGCAGCAAAGCGAAGGGGAAGAATAGCAATCAGCCCCAGCATTTT. It is translated as CASSKAKGKNSNQPQHF. The chain is built from TRBV21-1 and TRBJ1-5; TRBD1, the D gene given by the table, was not confirmed from the DNA. TRBV21-1 is a pseudogene segment. This CDR3 region has 17 residues.

V is TRBV20-1 and J is TRBJ2-3; D might be TRBD2 (6 bases). The CDR3 totals 15 residues. The germline gives CDR1 DFQATT, CDR2 SNEGSKA (reference sequence). V was trimmed by 3 bases and J by 1 base, leaving 14 bases between them. CDR3 in amino acids: CSARRISGRTDTQYF. The CDR3 region has the DNA TGCAGTGCTAGGAGAATTAGCGGACGCACAGATACGCAGTATTTT.

The V call is TRBV20-1, the J call TRBJ2-1; 9 bases match TRBD1. Per germline, CDR1 DFQATT and CDR2 SNEGSKA (reference sequence). The length of the CDR3 is 15 residues. Germline trimming cut 5 bases from V and 5 bases from J; bases unmatched to any gene: 10. The CDR3 protein is CSAGRWGQGNNEQFF. As DNA, the CDR3 is TGCAGTGCTGGTCGGTGGGGACAGGGCAACAATGAGCAGTTCTTC.

This clonotype appeared a few times. The chain employs TRBV3-1 and TRBJ2-3; D may be TRBD2 (6 bases). The length of the CDR3 is 14 residues. The V end was cut by 8 bases, the J end by 2 bases, with 14 bases between. CDR1 is LGHDT, CDR2 YNNKEL, per germline (reference sequence). CDR3 DNA sequence: TGTGCCAGCGCAAGAAGGGAGGCCACAGATACGCAGTATTTT. Translating gives CASARREATDTQYF.

In its sample, this clonotype was seen many times. Germline and junction disagree at one end, which may indicate a read error. The chain couples TRBV29-1 to TRBJ2-7; D may be TRBD1 (6 bases). Germline V gene lookup returns CDR1 SQVTM and CDR2 ANQGSEA. This CDR3 comprises 12 residues. CDR3 nucleotides: TGCAGCGTTAAAGACAGGACCTACGAGCAGTACTTC. Protein: CSVKDRTYEQYF.

This clonotype was found many times. J is TRBJ2-2 and V is TRBV7-9, with D unresolved. The V gene lost 1 base and the J gene lost 4 bases, with 7 bases spanning the gap. The CDR3 sequence is 14 residues long. Germline assignment: CDR1 SEHNR and CDR2 FQNEAQ (reference sequence). The CDR3 is CASSLEGSTGELFF. The CDR3 coding sequence is TGTGCCAGCAGCTTAGAGGGTAGCACCGGGGAGCTGTTTTTT.

There are many counts of this clonotype. The CDR3 sequence is CSARLGGRGYNEQFF. Written as DNA, the CDR3 is TGCAGTGCCAGACTGGGCGGGAGAGGGTACAATGAGCAGTTCTTC. The chain has TRBV20-1 and TRBJ2-1; TRBD2 matches at 7 bases. Germline V gives CDR1 DFQATT, CDR2 SNEGSKA (reference sequence). The CDR3 covers 15 residues. J lost 4 bases, V lost 6 bases, and 12 bases had no gene match.

This clonotype has just a few counts. The CDR3 nucleotides read TGTGCCACCAGCAGAGGATTGACTCAGTACGAGCAGTACTTC. This gives the protein CATSRGLTQYEQYF. The chain links TRBV15 to TRBJ2-7; unclear D gene. The CDR3 runs 14 residues. Germline V gene data show CDR1 as LNHNV and CDR2 as YYDKDF (reference sequence). The V and J ends lost 1 base and 4 bases respectively, with 11 bases between them.

This clonotype has more than one count but fewer than ten. The V and J genes are TRBV7-9 and TRBJ2-1, with D perhaps given as TRBD1 or TRBD2 (5 bases each). V dropped 0 bases and J dropped 0 bases, with 9 bases sitting between them. The germline CDR1 and CDR2 sequences are SEHNR and FQNEAQ (reference sequence). The CDR3 consists of 16 residues. CDR3 DNA sequence: TGTGCCAGCAGCTTAGCGGGGACCCTCTCCTACAATGAGCAGTTCTTC. This sequence encodes CASSLAGTLSYNEQFF.

The table lists this clonotype with a few counts. In DNA, the CDR3 is TGTGCCAGCAGTTACCCTACACCGAGCTCCTACAATGAGCAGTTCTTC. Translated, it gives CASSYPTPSSYNEQFF. This rearrangement joins TRBV6-2 or TRBV6-3 to TRBJ2-1; D unresolved. The CDR3 consists of 16 residues. V lost 2 bases to trimming and J lost 0 bases, with 11 bases between them. Germline CDR1 is MNHEY and CDR2 is SVGEGT.

This clonotype was detected only a few times. The gene calls are TRBV24-1 and TRBJ1-3; a possible D gene is TRBD1 (5 bases). Deletions cut 3 bases from V and 8 bases from J, with 13 bases between. CDR3 length equals 14 residues. Per the germline V gene, CDR1 is KGHDR and CDR2 is SFDVKD. CDR3 nucleotide sequence: TGTGCCACCAGTGATGTCCGGGACTACCACACCATATATTTT. It yields the protein CATSDVRDYHTIYF.

This clonotype was counted a few times. The chain has TRBV20-1 and TRBJ1-6; D not certain. CDR3 length: 14 residues. CDR1 is DFQATT and CDR2 is SNEGSKA in the germline V gene (reference sequence). Trimming cost V 3 bases and J 6 bases, with 12 bases left between them. The CDR3 sequence is CSASSVVVNSPLHF. The CDR3 coding sequence is TGCAGTGCTAGCTCCGTCGTCGTTAATTCACCCCTCCACTTT.